Below, 32 T cell receptor beta chains from the same sample are listed, as sequenced in a study of vaccination effects on CD4 cells after COVID-19. The assay was immunoSEQ multiplex PCR, and TCRdb's table has in-frame clones only and misses some. The data show 40,000 to 50,000 clones, around 80% seen once. These receptors are not linked to any known antigen. Viral peptide pool expansion of antigen-specific CD4+ T cells preceded sequencing in the ViraFEST assay. Subsequent to less than twelve days of culture, CD4+ T cells were isolated. The individual was infected with SARS-CoV-2 between March and December 2020, as confirmed by PCR. The sample consisted of CD4+ T cells from PBMCs cultured with a peptide pool, taken before COVID-19 vaccination. The receptors originated from a human donor who had a prior SARS-CoV-2 infection.

The rearrangement links TRBV29-1 to TRBJ2-3, with D perhaps TRBD1 (5 bases). The CDR3 covers 12 residues. The germline gives CDR1 SQVTM, CDR2 ANQGSEA. V was trimmed by 4 bases and J by 2 bases, leaving 7 bases between them. CDR3 amino acids: CSVGQLTDTQYF. CDR3 bases: TGCAGCGTTGGACAGCTCACAGATACGCAGTATTTT.

The chain employs TRBV24-1 and TRBJ2-5; tentatively, D is TRBD1 (6 bases). The CDR3 is made up of 14 amino acids. V lost 9 bases and J 5 bases, leaving 18 bases between the germline ends. Germline lookup yields CDR1 KGHDR and CDR2 SFDVKD. CDR3 sequence (DNA): TGTGCCACCCGCCGCGGCAGGGGTTTGGAGACCCAGTACTTC. Its translation: CATRRGRGLETQYF.

The chain employs TRBV3-1 (or the pseudogene TRBV3-2) and TRBJ1-2; 12 positions agree with TRBD1. Germline-derived CDR1 and CDR2 are LGHDT and YNNKEL (reference sequence). V trimming: 1 base; J trimming: 6 bases; junction bases outside the gene matches: 3. The CDR3 totals 15 residues. CDR3 nucleotide sequence: TGTGCCAGCAGCCAAGTGGGACAGGGGGCCCATGGCTACACCTTC. Protein sequence: CASSQVGQGAHGYTF.

This chain joins TRBV2 and TRBJ2-5; D is possibly TRBD1 (6 bases). Between the trimmed V and J ends, which lost 4 bases and 5 bases, there was a span of 11 bases. The CDR3 is 13 amino acids. The germline gives CDR1 SNHLY, CDR2 FYNNEI. CDR3 nucleotide sequence: TGTGCCAGCAGTGCTACAGGGTGGGAGACCCAGTACTTC. This codes for CASSATGWETQYF.

The chain couples TRBV11-1 to TRBJ2-7; 8 bases map to TRBD1. Germline CDR1 reads SGHAT; CDR2 reads FQDESV (reference sequence). J lost 9 bases, V lost 1 base, and 11 bases had no gene match. The CDR3 length is 15 residues. The CDR3, as DNA: TGTGCCAGCAGCTTAGGGGGGACAGGATACGTGTGGCAGTACTTC. This encodes CASSLGGTGYVWQYF.

This sequence joins TRBV19 and TRBJ1-2; 7 bases are a match to TRBD1. CDR3 length: 14 amino acids. Germline CDR1 reads LNHDA; CDR2 reads SQIVND (reference sequence). J gave up 8 bases and V 2 bases, and 8 bases lay outside the gene matches. CDR3 sequence reads: CASSIYRGGEGYTF. In DNA, the CDR3 is TGTGCCAGTAGTATATACAGGGGCGGCGAAGGCTACACCTTC.

V gene TRBV12-3 or TRBV12-4 combines with J gene TRBJ2-3, with D hard to call. The V end was cut by 7 bases, the J end by 2 bases, with 4 bases between. There are 11 residues in the CDR3. The CDR3 DNA reads TGTGCCAGCACCGACACAGATACGCAGTATTTT. As protein: CASTDTDTQYF.

The chain joins TRBV7-9 to TRBJ2-3; either TRBD1 or TRBD2 may fit D (5 bases each). The CDR3 is 14 amino acids. Trimming left V 9 bases short and J 2 bases short, with 15 bases between. CDR1 and CDR2 (germline): SEHNR, FQNEAQ (reference sequence). As DNA, the CDR3 is TGTGCCAGTCAACCGGGACGGTACACAGATACGCAGTATTTT. This encodes CASQPGRYTDTQYF.

The chain is built from TRBV11-3 and TRBJ2-5; 10 bases map to TRBD2. CDR1 and CDR2 (germline): SGHNT, YENEEA. CDR3 size: 15 residues. V lost 3 bases to trimming and J lost 2 bases; unmatched junction nucleotides: 3. CDR3 DNA: TGTGCCAGCAGCTTCTCTAGCGGGGGACAAGAGACCCAGTACTTC. The encoded protein is CASSFSSGGQETQYF.

The chain recombines TRBV6-5 with TRBJ2-3; perhaps TRBD2 as D (5 bases). Deletions cut 7 bases from V and 6 bases from J, with 14 bases between. The CDR3 consists of 13 residues. From germline, CDR1 is MNHEY and CDR2 SVGAGI. The CDR3 nucleotides read TGTGCCAGCACTAGGGCGAGAGGGGATACGCAGTATTTT. It specifies CASTRARGDTQYF.

CDR3 sequence: CASSSGQGQEQFF. In DNA, the CDR3 is TGTGCCAGCAGCTCCGGACAGGGACAAGAGCAGTTCTTC. The J gene is TRBJ2-1, the V gene TRBV11-3; 8 bases are a match to TRBD1. The CDR3 length is 13 residues. Germline CDR1 SGHNT, CDR2 YENEEA. V was clipped by 4 bases and J by 10 bases; unmatched bases: 6.

The chain joins TRBV10-3 to TRBJ1-2, with a tentative D call TRBD1 (5 bases). Looked up from germline, CDR1 is ENHRY and CDR2 is SYGVKD. The V end lost 4 bases, the J end lost 2 bases, and 17 bases lay between the germline ends. This CDR3 comprises 16 residues. This CDR3 is CAISALMGQANYGYTF. The CDR3 DNA follows: TGTGCCATCAGTGCGTTGATGGGGCAGGCGAACTATGGCTACACCTTC.

The V call is TRBV6-5, the J call TRBJ2-5; D gene ambiguous. There are 12 residues in the CDR3. V lost 6 bases, J lost 4 bases, and 9 bases lay in between. Germline CDR1 reads MNHEY; CDR2 reads SVGAGI. The CDR3 sequence is CASRFPGETQYF. CDR3 nucleotides: TGTGCCAGCAGGTTTCCGGGAGAGACCCAGTACTTC.

V gene TRBV7-2 combines with J gene TRBJ2-5; D not resolved. The CDR3 is 15 residues long. Trimming left V 1 base short and J 7 bases short, with 16 bases between. Germline CDR1 reads SGHTA; CDR2 reads FQGNSA. The CDR3 is CASSLVGSFKGTQYF. CDR3 nucleotides: TGTGCCAGCAGCTTAGTTGGCAGCTTTAAGGGGACCCAGTACTTC.

The chain carries TRBV27 and TRBJ1-2, with a tentative D call TRBD1 (6 bases). The germline gives CDR1 MNHEY, CDR2 SMNVEV (reference sequence). V was shortened by 2 bases and J by 7 bases, with 11 bases between the two germline ends. This CDR3 has 13 amino acids. In nucleotides, the CDR3 is TGTGCCAGCAGTTTAAATGGGGGGCCTGGCTACACCTTC. It encodes CASSLNGGPGYTF.

This chain joins TRBV2 and TRBJ2-5, with D possibly TRBD1 on 5 matching bases. CDR1 and CDR2 from the germline V gene are SNHLY and FYNNEI. CDR3 length: 15 residues. V was pared by 1 base and J by 4 bases, with 13 bases between. The CDR3 spells CASSEVSDGAETQYF. DNA of the CDR3: TGTGCCAGCAGTGAAGTGTCCGATGGGGCAGAGACCCAGTACTTC. The full variable domain, rest sourced from reference TRBV2 and TRBJ2-5, is EPEVTQTPSHQVTQMGQEVILRCVPISNHLYFYWYRQILGQKVEFLVSFYNNEISEKSEIFDDQFSVERPDGSNFTLKIRSTKLEDSAMYFCASSEVSDGAETQYFGPGTRLLVL.

V gene TRBV5-1 combines with J gene TRBJ2-5; D is unresolved. The CDR3 is 15 amino acids. CDR1 is SGHRS, CDR2 YFSETQ, per germline. V dropped 4 bases and J dropped 0 bases, with 13 bases sitting between them. The CDR3: CASSDPGRYQETQYF. As DNA, the CDR3 is TGCGCCAGCAGCGATCCCGGCAGGTACCAAGAGACCCAGTACTTC.

The rearrangement uses TRBV6-5 and TRBJ1-4; 9 bases agree with TRBD1. The germline CDR1 and CDR2 sequences are MNHEY and SVGAGI. The CDR3 consists of 15 residues. V was clipped by 4 bases and J by 7 bases; unmatched bases: 7. The DNA for the CDR3 is TGTGCCAGCAGTTGGGGACAGGGAATCTCTGAAAAACTGTTTTTT. Its protein is CASSWGQGISEKLFF.

The chain carries TRBV7-2 and TRBJ2-7, with D hard to call. V lost 3 bases and J lost 1, with 13 bases in between. The CDR3 spans 15 residues. Germline values: CDR1 SGHTA, CDR2 FQGNSA. The DNA for the CDR3 is TGTGCCAGCAGCTTGAGACGGACGGCATCCTACGAGCAGTACTTC. The encoded protein is CASSLRRTASYEQYF.

The chain has TRBV6-6 and TRBJ2-7; D may be TRBD2 (5 bases). Trimming removed 0 bases from V and 7 bases from J, with 7 bases in between. Germline CDR1 and CDR2: MNHNY and SVGAGI (reference sequence). The CDR3 has 12 residues. Written as DNA, the CDR3 is TGTGCCAGCAGTTACTCGACGGGGGAGCAGTACTTC. Translated, it gives CASSYSTGEQYF.

This clone has only a few counts. This chain links TRBV19 with TRBJ1-2; TRBD1 matches 10 bases. This CDR3 region has 15 residues. Per the germline V gene, CDR1 is LNHDA and CDR2 is SQIVND (reference sequence). Trimming at V came to 3 bases and at J to 3 bases, leaving 4 bases not matched to a gene. The CDR3 loop is CASSIRTGGDYGYTF. In DNA, the CDR3 is TGTGCCAGTAGTATCAGGACAGGGGGTGACTATGGCTACACCTTC.

The chain has TRBV5-1 and TRBJ1-4; D gene ambiguous. In germline, CDR1 is SGHRS, CDR2 YFSETQ. V was trimmed by 4 bases and J by 0 bases, leaving 7 bases between them. The CDR3 runs 14 residues. DNA for the CDR3: TGCGCCAGCAGCCCGACCGCAACTAATGAAAAACTGTTTTTT. It codes for CASSPTATNEKLFF.

The chain joins TRBV5-4 to TRBJ2-5; 11 bases map to TRBD2. The CDR3 loop spans 18 amino acids. Germline assignment: CDR1 SGHNT and CDR2 YYREEE (reference sequence). The J segment lost 5 bases and the V segment lost 0 bases, leaving 12 bases of the junction unmatched. Here the CDR3 DNA reads TGTGCCAGCAGCTTGGGACTAGCGGGGACCAGGGTGGGGGAGACCCAGTACTTC. Protein product: CASSLGLAGTRVGETQYF.

This sequence joins TRBV11-3 and TRBJ2-3, with unresolved D. The CDR3 has 15 amino acids. Germline CDR1 reads SGHNT; CDR2 reads YENEEA. Trimming pared 1 base from V and 1 base from J, leaving 9 bases between. The CDR3 sequence is CASSLAAVGTDTQYF. The CDR3 nucleotides read TGTGCCAGCAGCTTAGCGGCAGTAGGCACAGATACGCAGTATTTT.

V usage is TRBV19 and J usage is TRBJ1-2, with 7 bases identical to TRBD1. V trimming: 3 bases; J trimming: 6 bases; junction bases outside the gene matches: 7. Germline V gives CDR1 LNHDA, CDR2 SQIVND (reference sequence). This CDR3 region has 14 residues. CDR3 in amino acids: CASSIPGQINGYTF. The CDR3 DNA follows: TGTGCCAGTAGTATTCCGGGACAGATAAATGGCTACACCTTC.

In nucleotides, the CDR3 is TGTGCCAGCAGCACCGGGACCCGGGGAGGGGAGACCCAGTACTTC. Residues: CASSTGTRGGETQYF. The gene calls are TRBV9 and TRBJ2-5, with 7 bases matching TRBD2. Germline trimming cut 4 bases from V and 5 bases from J; bases unmatched to any gene: 11. There are 15 residues in the CDR3. Germline V gene data show CDR1 as SGDLS and CDR2 as YYNGEE. The variable domain in full, completed from reference TRBV9 and TRBJ2-5, reads DSGVTQTPKHLITATGQRVTLRCSPRSGDLSVYWYQQSLDQGLQFLIQYYNGEERAKGNILERFSAQQFPDLHSELNLSSLELGDSALYFCASSTGTRGGETQYFGPGTRLLVL.

CDR3 in amino acids: CASSQAGLRYNEQFF. CDR3 sequence (DNA): TGTGCCAGCAGCCAAGCGGGGCTGCGGTACAATGAGCAGTTCTTC. This sequence joins TRBV3-1 (or the pseudogene TRBV3-2) and TRBJ2-1; D may be TRBD1 or TRBD2 (5 bases each). Looked up from germline, CDR1 is LGHDT and CDR2 is YNNKEL (reference sequence). V was pared by 1 base and J by 4 bases, with 11 bases between. The CDR3 is 15 residues long.

V is TRBV5-4 and J is TRBJ2-1; D is tentatively TRBD1 or TRBD2 (6 bases each). Trimming took 2 bases from V and 0 from J, leaving 12 bases between them. Germline-derived CDR1 and CDR2 are SGHNT and YYREEE (reference sequence). The CDR3 contains 16 residues. CDR3 residues: CASSLGGPSSYNEQFF. CDR3 DNA: TGTGCCAGCAGCTTAGGGGGGCCCAGCTCCTACAATGAGCAGTTCTTC.

This clone was detected once. This chain uses TRBV21-1 with TRBJ2-7; the tabulated D call, TRBD2, remains unverified against the DNA. TRBV21-1 is a known pseudogene. The CDR3 covers 15 residues. The CDR3 loop is CASNTSTSVSYEQYF. The DNA of the CDR3 is TGTGCCAGCAACACATCGACTAGCGTCTCCTACGAGCAGTACTTC.

Many counts were recorded for this clone. This chain links TRBV30 with TRBJ2-2, with D possibly matching TRBD2 (5 bases). CDR3 size: 15 residues. Germline V CDR1 and CDR2: GTSNPN, SVGIG (reference sequence). V lost 6 bases, J lost 1 base, and 15 bases lay in between. The CDR3 loop reads CACRPGSKNTGELFF. CDR3 bases: TGTGCCTGTCGACCGGGGTCTAAGAACACCGGGGAGCTGTTTTTT.

V gene TRBV19 combines with J gene TRBJ2-7; D is perhaps TRBD1 or TRBD2 (6 bases each). The ends were cut back, 5 bases at V and 3 bases at J, with 11 bases in the middle. This CDR3 is built from 13 residues. From germline, CDR1 is LNHDA and CDR2 SQIVND (reference sequence). The CDR3 nucleotides read TGTGCCAGTAGTGCGGGACAACTCTACGAGCAGTACTTC. Amino acid sequence: CASSAGQLYEQYF.

The table lists this clone with a count of one. The chain carries TRBV6-5 and TRBJ2-3, with D hard to call. This CDR3 comprises 13 residues. V lost 6 bases and J lost 6, with 13 bases in between. Germline values: CDR1 MNHEY, CDR2 SVGAGI. In DNA, the CDR3 is TGTGCCAGCAGGTCCGGTCGGTTTGATACGCAGTATTTT. Residues: CASRSGRFDTQYF.